A selection of T cell receptor beta chains follows, all from one sample in a study of chemoradiotherapy in HPV16-positive cancers. Using immunoSEQ multiplex PCR, the repertoire was profiled, and TCRdb retains in-frame clones only, with some absent. The sample has tens of thousands of clones, roughly nine tenths seen once. The starting material was blood, obtained from a patient who underwent chemoradiotherapy. These receptors came from a human donor with HPV-associated anogenital cancer. The CDR3 runs from the conserved cysteine through the conserved F or W. D genes are given only for firm matches. Part of the rows lack a size; the others show once, few, many or a class for expanded clones.

v_gene	j_gene	d_gene	abundance	CDR3nt	CDR3aa
TRBV5-6	TRBJ1-2	TRBD1	.	TGTGCCAGCAGCTCTGGACAGGGGGCTGGCTACACCTTC	CASSSGQGAGYTF
TRBV6-1	TRBJ1-1	.	.	TGTGCCAGCATGGTCCTCACTGAAGCTTTCTTT	CASMVLTEAFF
TRBV5-1	TRBJ1-2	.	.	TGCGCCAGCAAGGGCAGGAATTATGGCTACACCTTC	CASKGRNYGYTF
TRBV2	TRBJ2-1	TRBD2	.	TGTGCCAGCAGAAAGGGTACTAGCGGGATCAATGAGCAGTTCTTC	CASRKGTSGINEQFF
TRBV7-9	TRBJ2-6	.	.	TGTGCCAGCAGCTTAGAGGCAGGTGGTGGGGCCAACGTCCTGACTTTC	CASSLEAGGGANVLTF
TRBV27	TRBJ2-5	TRBD1	.	TGTGCCAGCAGGGGACAGGGGGCGGCGGAGACCCAGTACTTC	CASRGQGAAETQYF
TRBV25-1	TRBJ1-1	.	few	TGTGCCAGCAGGACGGACTTGAACACTGAAGCTTTCTTT	CASRTDLNTEAFF
TRBV7-2	TRBJ2-7	TRBD2	.	TGTGCCAGCAGCCTTTCTCGGACTAGCGGATACGAGCAGTACTTC	CASSLSRTSGYEQYF
TRBV19	TRBJ2-1	TRBD2	.	TGTGCCAGTAGTTCTAGCGGGAGGTACAATGAGCAGTTCTTC	CASSSSGRYNEQFF
TRBV7-6	TRBJ1-2	.	.	TGTGCCAGCAGCTTAGAGGGCCGTCCAGACAGCGGTGGCTACACCTTC	CASSLEGRPDSGGYTF
TRBV5-4	TRBJ1-1	.	.	TGTGCCAGCAGCTTGTGGGCCCTTAGTGACACTGAAGCTTTCTTT	CASSLWALSDTEAFF
TRBV2	TRBJ2-3	TRBD2	.	TGTGCCCCGGGGGGGGAGGGCACAGATACGCAGTATTTT	CAPGGEGTDTQYF
TRBV19	TRBJ1-1	TRBD1	.	TGTGCCAGTGGACAGGGGGGGACTGAAGCTTTCTTT	CASGQGGTEAFF
TRBV9	TRBJ2-5	TRBD2	.	TGTGCCAGCAGCCCCGCTAGCGGGTCGTGGACCCAGTACTTC	CASSPASGSWTQYF
TRBV27	TRBJ2-5	TRBD2	.	TGTGCCAGCAGTCCACTAGCGGGAGAAGGAGAGACCCAGTACTTC	CASSPLAGEGETQYF
TRBV7-2	TRBJ2-7	.	.	TGTGCCAGCAGCCCCGAGGGAGCCTTCGGATCCTACGAGCAGTACTTC	CASSPEGAFGSYEQYF
TRBV29-1	TRBJ2-3	TRBD1	.	TGCAGCGTTGGCGGGACAGGGGGCGCAGATACGCAGTATTTT	CSVGGTGGADTQYF
TRBV7-9	TRBJ1-1	.	.	TGTGCCAGCAGCTTAGGGGGCAGGCCCTACACTGAAGCTTTCTTT	CASSLGGRPYTEAFF
TRBV10-3	TRBJ1-4	.	.	TGTGCCATCAGTGAGAGCAGGTGGGCTAATGAAAAACTGTTTTTT	CAISESRWANEKLFF
TRBV5-4	TRBJ2-2	TRBD2	.	TGTGCCAGCGGACTAGCGGGGAACACCGGGGAGCTGTTTTTT	CASGLAGNTGELFF
TRBV7-8	TRBJ2-7	.	.	TGTGCCAGCGGCCCCGGGGTTCCAACCTACGAGCAGTACTTC	CASGPGVPTYEQYF
TRBV5-3	TRBJ2-5	.	.	TGTGCCAGAAGCAGCTACGCCGGGTACCAAGAGACCCAGTACTTC	CARSSYAGYQETQYF